The 26 T cell receptor beta chains presented below share a single source sample, sequenced in a study of neurological immune-mediated disorders. The time point: longitudinal time-point 1 (baseline). TCRdb recomputed calls from the 5' RACE reads with MiXCR, one row per CDR3 protein. Of tens of thousands of distinct CDR3 sequences listed, approximately 15% are singletons. The sequencing input was PBMCs. All receptors derive from a female donor with HTLV-1-associated myelopathy (HAM/TSP).

In regard to this clonotype: This CDR3 fails to terminate in the conserved phenylalanine or tryptophan, so it likely reflects a read error. V gene TRBV7-9 combines with J gene TRBJ2-5; D perhaps matches TRBD2 (5 bases). V lost 4 bases and J 1 base, leaving 10 bases between the germline ends. The germline CDR1 and CDR2 sequences are SEHNR and FQNEAQ (reference sequence). This CDR3 has 14 residues. This CDR3 is CASSSSGSQETQYS. CDR3 DNA: TGTGCCAGCAGCTCCAGTGGGAGCCAAGAGACCCAGTACTCC.

In its sample, this clonotype was seen many times. The chain recombines TRBV7-9 with TRBJ2-7; 10 bases match TRBD2. Germline assignment: CDR1 SEHNR and CDR2 FQNEAQ (reference sequence). CDR3 size: 15 residues. Trimming cost V 5 bases and J 6 bases; bases outside gene matches: 10. CDR3 sequence reads: CASSGAGTSDREQYF. The CDR3 region has the DNA TGTGCCAGCAGCGGCGCCGGGACTAGCGATCGCGAGCAGTACTTC.

This clonotype was observed at least ten times. The chain couples TRBV5-1 to TRBJ1-4, with D possibly being TRBD1 (5 bases). The CDR3 runs 14 residues. Germline-derived CDR1 and CDR2 are SGHRS and YFSETQ. Trimming stripped 4 bases from V and 0 bases from J, with 7 bases between. The CDR3 sequence: CASSIQATNEKLFF. CDR3 bases: TGCGCCAGCAGCATACAGGCAACTAATGAAAAACTGTTTTTT.

V gene TRBV20-1 combines with J gene TRBJ2-5; no clear D. The germline V gene has CDR1 DFQATT and CDR2 SNEGSKA (reference sequence). This CDR3 has 14 amino acids. The V end lost 3 bases, the J end lost 0 bases, and 11 bases lay between the germline ends. The CDR3: CSASPSVDQETQYF. The CDR3 DNA follows: TGCAGTGCTAGCCCCAGCGTGGACCAAGAGACCCAGTACTTC.

There are many counts of this clonotype. The chain combines TRBV6-2 or TRBV6-3 with TRBJ2-3, with D unclear. Deletions cut 5 bases from V and 0 bases from J, with 12 bases between. There are 15 residues in the CDR3. The germline V gene encodes CDR1 MNHEY and CDR2 SVGEGT. This CDR3 reads CASSPGLSSTDTQYF. The DNA of the CDR3 is TGTGCCAGCAGTCCTGGCCTTTCGAGCACAGATACGCAGTATTTT.

Many counts were recorded for this clonotype. This sequence joins TRBV5-1 and TRBJ2-6; a weak D match, TRBD2 (7 bases). From germline, CDR1 is SGHRS and CDR2 YFSETQ. Deletions cut 4 bases from V and 0 bases from J, with 20 bases between. The CDR3 runs to 19 residues. CDR3 sequence (DNA): TGCGCCAGCAGCACCCCAAGGGGGGGGGCTGTCTCTGGGGCCAACGTCCTGACTTTC. Translated: CASSTPRGGAVSGANVLTF. Together with reference TRBV5-1 and TRBJ2-6, the CDR3 gives the full variable domain: KAGVTQTPRYLIKTRGQQVTLSCSPISGHRSVSWYQQTPGQGLQFLFEYFSETQRNKGNFPGRFSGRQFSNSRSEMNVSTLELGDSALYLCASSTPRGGAVSGANVLTFGAGSRLTVL.

As regards this clonotype: A much larger clone sits a single nucleotide away, making a read error possible. The chain is built from TRBV5-1 and TRBJ2-5, with a tentative D call TRBD2 (6 bases). The CDR3 sequence is 14 residues long. The V gene's germline CDR1 is SGHRS and CDR2 YFSETQ. The CDR3 DNA reads as TGCGCCAGCAGCCTCGAGGCGGGGTACGAGACCCCGTACTTC. Translated: CASSLEAGYETPYF.

This clonotype appeared many times. This chain joins TRBV12-3 or TRBV12-4 and TRBJ2-2; a weak D match, TRBD1 (5 bases). This CDR3 has 14 amino acids. Trimming shortened V by 3 bases and J by 1 base, and 6 bases separated the two germline ends. The CDR3 DNA sequence: TGTGCCAGCAGTTTTAGGGGGAACACCGGGGAGCTGTTTTTT. Protein product: CASSFRGNTGELFF.

This clonotype was seen many times. This sequence joins TRBV5-1 and TRBJ2-3; TRBD2 aligns across 9 bases. The V segment lost 0 bases and the J segment 6 bases; nucleotides outside the gene matches: 8. The CDR3 contains 16 residues. Germline values: CDR1 SGHRS, CDR2 YFSETQ. CDR3 loop: CASSLESSGAWDTQYF. The CDR3 coding sequence is TGCGCCAGCAGCTTGGAGTCTAGCGGGGCCTGGGATACGCAGTATTTT.

The V call is TRBV7-8, the J call TRBJ2-7; TRBD2 matches at 9 bases. Germline V gene sequence: CDR1 SGHVS, CDR2 FQNEAQ. The CDR3 is made up of 17 amino acids. Trimming cost V 7 bases and J 4 bases; bases outside gene matches: 17. The CDR3 DNA reads as TGTGCCAGCACCCTTTCCGCTGCGCGGGGGGGCGTTTACGAGCAGTACTTC. Protein sequence: CASTLSAARGGVYEQYF.

This clonotype was observed many times. The chain links TRBV7-6 to TRBJ1-4; D is unclear. The V gene's germline CDR1 is SGHVS and CDR2 FNYEAQ. The V and J ends lost 0 bases and 8 bases respectively, with 10 bases between them. The CDR3 is made up of 14 amino acids. The CDR3 loop is CASSLATSSEKLFF. The CDR3 nucleotides are TGTGCCAGCAGCTTAGCAACATCGTCGGAAAAACTGTTTTTT.

In this sample, this clonotype turned up many times. This sequence joins TRBV5-1 and TRBJ2-1; D is uncertain. The CDR3 contains 15 residues. Trimming removed 4 bases at V and 3 bases at J, with 14 bases between. Germline loops: CDR1 SGHRS, CDR2 YFSETQ. CDR3 in DNA: TGCGCCAGCAGCCTAGACGGAGACTTCTACAATGAGCAGTTCTTC. Translation: CASSLDGDFYNEQFF.

This clonotype was found many times. This chain connects TRBV5-1 to TRBJ2-1; 11 bases map to TRBD2. Per germline, CDR1 SGHRS and CDR2 YFSETQ. V shed 4 bases and J 9 bases; nucleotides not matched to a gene: 15. This CDR3 spans 17 amino acids. The CDR3 here is CASSNTLLAGGPLEQFF. The CDR3 region has the DNA TGCGCCAGCAGCAATACTCTTTTAGCGGGGGGGCCCCTTGAGCAGTTCTTC.

This clonotype was seen repeatedly, ten times or more. This sequence joins TRBV7-7 and TRBJ2-5, with TRBD1 as a possible D gene (6 bases). CDR1 SSHAT and CDR2 FNYEAQ come from the germline V gene (reference sequence). This CDR3 is built from 13 residues. Trimming cost V 1 base and J 6 bases, with 9 bases left between them. CDR3 in amino acids: CASSLGQEKTQYF. CDR3 nucleotides: TGTGCCAGCAGCTTAGGACAGGAAAAGACCCAGTACTTC. Together with reference TRBV7-7 and TRBJ2-5, the CDR3 gives the full variable domain: GAGVSQSPRYKVTKRGQDVTLRCDPISSHATLYWYQQALGQGPEFLTYFNYEAQPDKSGLPSDRFSAERPEGSISTLTIQRTEQRDSAMYRCASSLGQEKTQYFGPGTRLLVL.

At least ten counts were recorded for this clonotype. The V gene is TRBV24-1, the J gene TRBJ2-2; D is possibly TRBD2 (6 bases). The germline V and J ends were trimmed by 5 bases and 4 bases, with 10 bases remaining between them. This CDR3 comprises 14 residues. Germline V lookup: CDR1 KGHDR, CDR2 SFDVKD. The CDR3: CATSVAGGTGELFF. CDR3 nucleotides: TGTGCCACCAGTGTCGCCGGGGGCACCGGGGAGCTGTTTTTT.

This clonotype showed up many times. The V gene is TRBV5-1, the J gene TRBJ1-5, with D unclear. CDR1 SGHRS and CDR2 YFSETQ come from the germline V gene. The V end was cut by 0 bases, the J end by 2 bases, with 9 bases between. The CDR3 is made up of 15 amino acids. The CDR3 nucleotides read TGCGCCAGCAGCTTGGGGAGGGATGGCAATCAGCCCCAGCATTTT. It translates to CASSLGRDGNQPQHF.

This clonotype showed up many times. This rearrangement joins TRBV20-1 to TRBJ2-1; 8 positions match TRBD1. The CDR3 totals 12 residues. The V gene end was trimmed by 7 bases and the J gene end by 5 bases; junction bases not matched to a gene: 4. Germline CDR1 is DFQATT and CDR2 is SNEGSKA (reference sequence). The CDR3: CSVRTGHNEQFF. CDR3 bases: TGCAGTGTTAGGACAGGGCACAATGAGCAGTTCTTC.

This clonotype was detected ten times or more. The V and J genes are TRBV2 and TRBJ1-1; 12 bases agree with TRBD1. The CDR3 contains 15 residues. V shed 8 bases, J shed 4 bases, and the junction held 8 bases outside the gene matches. Germline CDR1 SNHLY, CDR2 FYNNEI. The CDR3 spells CASGGQGALGTEAFF. The CDR3 region has the DNA TGTGCCAGCGGGGGACAGGGGGCCTTGGGCACTGAAGCTTTCTTT.

This clonotype was detected ten times or more. The rearrangement uses TRBV29-1 and TRBJ2-2; TRBD1 agrees at 8 bases. With V trimmed by 6 bases and J by 2 bases, 8 bases remained unmatched. From germline, CDR1 is SQVTM and CDR2 ANQGSEA. The CDR3 is made up of 15 amino acids. As DNA, the CDR3 is TGCAGCGTCACCAGGGACAGGATAAACACCGGGGAGCTGTTTTTT. It is translated as CSVTRDRINTGELFF.

In this sample, this clonotype turned up many times. The genes are TRBV5-1 and TRBJ1-1, with D perhaps TRBD1 (6 bases). V was shortened by 2 bases and J by 10 bases, with 15 bases between the two germline ends. The CDR3 extends over 13 amino acids. Germline V CDR1 and CDR2: SGHRS, YFSETQ. CDR3 nucleotides: TGCGCCAGCAGCTTTGACAGGTCCCGAGGAGCTTTCTTT. Protein: CASSFDRSRGAFF.

This clonotype was recorded many times. The genes are TRBV11-2 and TRBJ2-2; D is uncertain. The CDR3 spans 14 residues. Germline-derived CDR1 and CDR2 are SGHAT and FQNNGV. V was clipped by 5 bases and J by 3 bases, with 10 bases between them. The CDR3 sequence is CASSESTDTGELFF. CDR3 nucleotides: TGTGCCAGCAGCGAGTCAACGGACACCGGGGAGCTGTTTTTT.

This clonotype appeared many times. This chain uses TRBV4-1 with TRBJ2-3; TRBD2 matches 7 bases. V was pared by 5 bases and J by 1 base, with 15 bases of the junction left unmatched. CDR3 length: 18 amino acids. Germline V gives CDR1 MGHRA, CDR2 YSYEKL. CDR3 DNA sequence: TGCGCCAGCAGCGACAAGATCAGGACTAGGCTTCGCACAGATACGCAGTATTTT. Protein sequence: CASSDKIRTRLRTDTQYF.

This clonotype was counted at least ten times. The chain employs TRBV28 and TRBJ2-5; 9 bases line up with TRBD1. Germline loops: CDR1 MDHEN, CDR2 SYDVKM. The length of the CDR3 is 15 residues. Trimming took 4 bases from V and 5 from J; bases not matched to a gene: 8. CDR3 bases: TGTGCCAGCAGTTCCGGGACAGGGTTACGGGAGACCCAGTACTTC. Protein product: CASSSGTGLRETQYF.

Details on this clonotype: This may stem from a read error, because a much larger clone lies one nucleotide away. This chain links TRBV6-6 with TRBJ1-2, with 7 bases that match TRBD1. V shed 7 bases and J 8 bases; nucleotides not matched to a gene: 13. From germline, CDR1 is MNHNY and CDR2 SVGAGI (reference sequence). This CDR3 comprises 14 residues. In DNA, the CDR3 is TGTGCCAGCAACATAATTGGACAGGTTCTGGGCTACACCTTC. This codes for CASNIIGQVLGYTF.

This clonotype was picked up many times. The gene calls are TRBV7-2 and TRBJ1-6; D possibly corresponds to TRBD1 (6 bases). V lost 1 base, J lost 9 bases, and 13 bases lay in between. Germline V CDR1 and CDR2: SGHTA, FQGNSA. This CDR3 has 15 amino acids. The CDR3 region is CASSLVGQSSSPLHF. The CDR3 region has the DNA TGTGCCAGCAGCTTAGTCGGACAGTCTAGTTCACCCCTCCACTTT.

Of note for this clonotype: This is likely a read error, given that the CDR3 carries no conserved phenylalanine or tryptophan at its end. The chain uses TRBV28 and TRBJ2-1; 7 nucleotides agree with TRBD2. Unmatched junction bases numbered 7, after V lost 4 bases and J lost 7 bases. CDR3 length equals 14 residues. Looked up from germline, CDR1 is MDHEN and CDR2 is SYDVKM. CDR3 sequence (DNA): TGTGCCAGCAGTTCCTCCTGGGGGGGGAATGAGCAGTTCTTA. This sequence encodes CASSSSWGGNEQFL.